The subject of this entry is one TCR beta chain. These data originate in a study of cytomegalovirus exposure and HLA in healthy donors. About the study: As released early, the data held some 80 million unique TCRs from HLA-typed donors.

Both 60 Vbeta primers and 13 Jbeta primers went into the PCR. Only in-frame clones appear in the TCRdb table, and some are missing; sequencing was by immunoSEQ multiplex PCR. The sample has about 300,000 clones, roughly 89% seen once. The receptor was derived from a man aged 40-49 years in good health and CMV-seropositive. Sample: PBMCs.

The CDR3 nucleotides read TGTGCCAGCTCAGCGGGACAGGAAGAGACCCAGTACTTC. This translates into CASSAGQEETQYF. This chain joins TRBV18 and TRBJ2-5; TRBD1 aligns across 8 bases. The junction had 2 bases not matched to a gene; V was cut back by 5 bases and J by 3 bases. This CDR3 is 13 amino acids long. Germline loops: CDR1 KGHSH, CDR2 LQKENI.